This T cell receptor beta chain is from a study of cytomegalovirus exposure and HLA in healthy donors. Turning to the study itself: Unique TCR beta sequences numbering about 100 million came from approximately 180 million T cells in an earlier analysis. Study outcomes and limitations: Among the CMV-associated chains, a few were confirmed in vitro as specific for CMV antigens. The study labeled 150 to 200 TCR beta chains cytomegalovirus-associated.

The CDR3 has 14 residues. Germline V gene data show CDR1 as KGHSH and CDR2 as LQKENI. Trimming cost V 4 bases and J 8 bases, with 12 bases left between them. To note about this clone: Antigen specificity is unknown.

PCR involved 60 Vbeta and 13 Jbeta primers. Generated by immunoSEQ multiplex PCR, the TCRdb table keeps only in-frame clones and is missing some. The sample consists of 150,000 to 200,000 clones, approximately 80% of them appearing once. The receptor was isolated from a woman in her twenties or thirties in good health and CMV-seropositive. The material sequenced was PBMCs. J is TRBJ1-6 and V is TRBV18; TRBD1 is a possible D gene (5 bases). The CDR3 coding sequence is TGTGCCAGCTCACGCGGGGGGGGTGATTCACCCCTCCACTTT. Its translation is CASSRGGGDSPLHF.